One sample yielded the 26 T cell receptor beta chains listed below, sequenced in a study of shared T cell receptors in the human thymus. Sequencing was performed with immunoSEQ multiplex PCR; in TCRdb, only in-frame clones are kept and a portion is missing. The table records roughly 700,000 clones, around 89% of them present only once. This sample was also put to use in a study of human thymus T cells.

What was sequenced was thymocytes. Source of these receptors: a boy in the first two years of life with a congenital heart defect.

This clone was counted a single time. The chain uses TRBV19 and TRBJ2-3, with 9 nucleotides matching TRBD1. Trimming at V came to 5 bases and at J to 6 bases, leaving 6 bases not matched to a gene. Germline values: CDR1 LNHDA, CDR2 SQIVND (reference sequence). The CDR3 is 14 amino acids. CDR3 sequence (DNA): TGTGCCAGTAGTCTAAGGACAGGGGTGGATACGCAGTATTTT. Its protein is CASSLRTGVDTQYF.

The chain recombines TRBV25-1 with TRBJ2-1; TRBD2 agrees at 11 bases. The germline V gene encodes CDR1 MGHDK and CDR2 SYGVNS. With 6 bases clipped from V and 3 bases from J, the junction kept 7 bases outside the gene matches. There are 16 residues in the CDR3. CDR3 loop: CASRPQGTSGYNEQFF. CDR3 nucleotides: TGTGCCAGCAGGCCCCAGGGGACTAGCGGCTACAATGAGCAGTTCTTC.

The rearrangement links TRBV4-2 to TRBJ2-7; 10 bases match TRBD2. V lost 0 bases to trimming and J lost 4 bases; unmatched junction nucleotides: 3. CDR1 is LGHNA and CDR2 is YNFKEQ in the germline V gene. The CDR3 is 15 residues long. The CDR3 bases are TGTGCCAGCAGCCAAGATCCTAGCGGGAGATACGAGCAGTACTTC. It yields the protein CASSQDPSGRYEQYF.

The V gene is TRBV4-3, the J gene TRBJ2-7; D perhaps matches TRBD1 (5 bases). CDR1 and CDR2 from the germline V gene are LGHNA and YSLEER. CDR3 length: 20 amino acids. Trimming cost V 0 bases and J 0 bases, with 24 bases left between them. The CDR3 sequence: CASSQEQVHSDVANSYEQYF. The CDR3, as DNA: TGCGCCAGCAGCCAAGAACAGGTGCACTCGGATGTGGCCAACTCCTACGAGCAGTACTTC.

The CDR3 here is CASSRPGGPYEQYF. The CDR3 nucleotides read TGTGCCAGCAGCCGGCCTGGAGGGCCCTACGAGCAGTACTTC. The genes are TRBV11-2 and TRBJ2-7, with D maybe TRBD2 (6 bases). Per germline, CDR1 SGHAT and CDR2 FQNNGV. Trimming took off 5 bases at V and 2 bases at J, with 13 bases between the two ends. CDR3 size: 14 residues.

The chain joins TRBV5-6 to TRBJ1-4, with 8 nucleotides matching TRBD1. Looked up from germline, CDR1 is SGHDT and CDR2 is YYEEEE. CDR3 length equals 14 residues. The J segment lost 8 bases and the V segment lost 1 base, leaving 4 bases of the junction unmatched. The CDR3 loop is CASSLQGAKEKLFF. As DNA, the CDR3 is TGTGCCAGCAGCTTGCAGGGGGCAAAAGAAAAACTGTTTTTT. Full variable domain (outside the CDR3, taken from reference TRBV5-6 and TRBJ1-4): DAGVTQSPTHLIKTRGQQVTLRCSPKSGHDTVSWYQQALGQGPQFIFQYYEEEERQRGNFPDRFSGHQFPNYSSELNVNALLLGDSALYLCASSLQGAKEKLFFGSGTQLSVL.

V is TRBV27 and J is TRBJ1-1; TRBD1 aligns across 10 bases. Trimming removed 8 bases from V and 7 bases from J; junction bases left unmatched: 22. The CDR3 length is 18 residues. In germline, CDR1 is MNHEY, CDR2 SMNVEV (reference sequence). The chain's CDR3 is CASDYTSRDRGRKGEAFF. CDR3 DNA: TGTGCCAGCGACTATACCTCCCGGGACAGGGGAAGGAAAGGTGAAGCTTTCTTT.

V usage is TRBV27 and J usage is TRBJ2-1; TRBD2 is a possible D gene (5 bases). The CDR3 loop spans 10 amino acids. Trimming removed 7 bases at V and 13 bases at J, with 11 bases between. Germline CDR1 MNHEY, CDR2 SMNVEV (reference sequence). Written as DNA, the CDR3 is TGTGCCAGCATGGGAGAGCATCAGTTCTTC. It specifies CASMGEHQFF.

This clone was detected once. The rearrangement joins TRBV27 to TRBJ1-1, with D tentatively TRBD1 (5 bases). This CDR3 is 15 amino acids long. V lost 6 bases, J lost 1 base, and 15 bases lay in between. In germline, CDR1 is MNHEY, CDR2 SMNVEV (reference sequence). This chain's CDR3 is CASSRTWGGNTEAFF. The DNA of the CDR3 is TGTGCCAGCAGCCGTACGTGGGGGGGGAACACTGAAGCTTTCTTT.

This clone is a singleton in its sample. This rearrangement joins TRBV4-1 to TRBJ2-5, with TRBD2 identical over 13 bases. Germline lookup yields CDR1 MGHRA and CDR2 YSYEKL. After removal of 3 bases from V and 5 bases from J, the junction contained 12 bases not matched to a gene. The CDR3 consists of 18 residues. The CDR3 spells CASSHRLAGGQRGETQYF. The CDR3 DNA is TGCGCCAGCAGCCATAGACTAGCGGGAGGCCAAAGAGGCGAGACCCAGTACTTC.

The V call is TRBV9, the J call TRBJ2-3; maybe TRBD2 (5 bases). The germline CDR1 and CDR2 sequences are SGDLS and YYNGEE. Trimming shortened V by 0 bases and J by 6 bases, and 26 bases separated the two germline ends. The CDR3 length is 19 residues. CDR3 nucleotides: TGTGCCAGCAGCGTAGCTGAACCCCTAGCTCGGGATCCGTACGATACGCAGTATTTT. Its translation is CASSVAEPLARDPYDTQYF. Supplemented by reference TRBV9 and TRBJ2-3, the full variable domain reads DSGVTQTPKHLITATGQRVTLRCSPRSGDLSVYWYQQSLDQGLQFLIQYYNGEERAKGNILERFSAQQFPDLHSELNLSSLELGDSALYFCASSVAEPLARDPYDTQYFGPGTRLTVL.

This chain connects TRBV27 to TRBJ1-4, with TRBD1 as a possible D gene (5 bases). In germline, CDR1 is MNHEY, CDR2 SMNVEV (reference sequence). Trimming pared 2 bases from V and 2 bases from J, leaving 9 bases between. The CDR3 consists of 15 residues. CDR3 sequence (DNA): TGTGCCAGCAGTTTACAGCGGGGGACTAATGAAAAACTGTTTTTT. This sequence encodes CASSLQRGTNEKLFF.

The rearrangement joins TRBV27 to TRBJ2-5; 9 bases agree with TRBD1. V was clipped by 4 bases and J by 3 bases; unmatched bases: 3. The CDR3 spans 14 residues. The germline CDR1 and CDR2 sequences are MNHEY and SMNVEV (reference sequence). The CDR3 DNA follows: TGTGCCAGCAGTTCGCGGACAGGGGAAGAGACCCAGTACTTC. This encodes CASSSRTGEETQYF.

This chain uses TRBV27 with TRBJ1-4; a possible D gene is TRBD1 (5 bases). Trimming pared 5 bases from V and 3 bases from J, leaving 19 bases between. Germline CDR1 and CDR2: MNHEY and SMNVEV (reference sequence). This CDR3 has 17 amino acids. DNA for the CDR3: TGTGCCAGCAGTCCGGGGGGGACTGGGGCTCCTAATGAAAAACTGTTTTTT. This translates into CASSPGGTGAPNEKLFF.

V and J are TRBV5-1 and TRBJ2-3, with 9 bases that match TRBD2. The CDR3 spans 16 residues. Germline lookup yields CDR1 SGHRS and CDR2 YFSETQ. V shed 4 bases and J 3 bases; nucleotides not matched to a gene: 9. The CDR3 sequence is CASSEGVAGVTDTQYF. DNA of the CDR3: TGCGCCAGCAGCGAGGGCGTAGCGGGAGTAACAGATACGCAGTATTTT.

The chain recombines TRBV5-6 with TRBJ2-1; D is uncertain. This CDR3 comprises 13 residues. With 3 bases removed from V and 4 bases from J, the gap between germline ends came to 8 bases. The V gene's germline CDR1 is SGHDT and CDR2 YYEEEE. CDR3 DNA sequence: TGTGCCAGCAGCTACATCATATACAATGAGCAGTTCTTC. Its protein is CASSYIIYNEQFF. The entire variable domain, with the rest obtained from reference TRBV5-6 and TRBJ2-1, is as follows: DAGVTQSPTHLIKTRGQQVTLRCSPKSGHDTVSWYQQALGQGPQFIFQYYEEEERQRGNFPDRFSGHQFPNYSSELNVNALLLGDSALYLCASSYIIYNEQFFGPGTRLTVL.

In regard to this clone: A junction end diverges from the germline sequence, so it may reflect a read error. The rearrangement uses TRBV7-7 and TRBJ2-3, with TRBD1 identical over 7 bases. This CDR3 spans 16 amino acids. Germline lookup yields CDR1 SSHAT and CDR2 FNYEAQ (reference sequence). The CDR3 sequence: CASSSSGQETPDTQYF. CDR3 DNA: TGTGCTAGCAGCTCGTCTGGACAGGAGACCCCAGATACGCAGTATTTT.

This chain joins TRBV11-2 and TRBJ2-3; 10 bases are shared with TRBD2. The V gene's germline CDR1 is SGHAT and CDR2 FQNNGV. J lost 4 bases, V lost 4 bases, and 11 bases had no gene match. The CDR3 covers 17 residues. In nucleotides, the CDR3 is TGTGCCAGCAGCTCCGGGGCTAGCGGGAGTGTCGCAGATACGCAGTATTTT. This sequence encodes CASSSGASGSVADTQYF.

This clone was counted between two and nine times. The chain recombines TRBV4-3 with TRBJ2-1; 7 bases are a match to TRBD1. J gave up 3 bases and V 0 bases, and 2 bases lay outside the gene matches. The V gene's germline CDR1 is LGHNA and CDR2 YSLEER. The CDR3 is made up of 15 amino acids. The CDR3 bases are TGCGCCAGCAGCCAAGATAGGGACAGCTACAATGAGCAGTTCTTC. Translating it yields CASSQDRDSYNEQFF.

The rearrangement uses TRBV6-1 and TRBJ1-5; the D is unclear. The V and J ends lost 8 bases and 4 bases respectively, with 12 bases between them. The CDR3 runs 13 residues. Germline CDR1 is MNHNS and CDR2 is SASEGT. The CDR3 spells CASGPEGNQPQHF. The CDR3 DNA sequence: TGTGCCAGCGGACCCGAGGGAAATCAGCCCCAGCATTTT.

The chain is built from TRBV29-1 and TRBJ2-5, with 7 bases identical to TRBD1. Germline V gene sequence: CDR1 SQVTM, CDR2 ANQGSEA. V gave up 7 bases and J gave up 9 bases; unmatched junction bases: 11. The CDR3 totals 12 residues. This CDR3 reads CSALTGTGSQYF. CDR3 DNA sequence: TGCAGCGCATTGACAGGGACCGGGTCCCAGTACTTC.

The J gene is TRBJ2-1, the V gene TRBV30; possible D gene TRBD1, 5 bases. Trimming left V 0 bases short and J 7 bases short, with 10 bases between. Looked up from germline, CDR1 is GTSNPN and CDR2 is SVGIG (reference sequence). The CDR3 totals 13 residues. CDR3 sequence reads: CAWSVRRQNEQFF. The CDR3 nucleotides read TGTGCCTGGAGTGTAAGACGACAGAATGAGCAGTTCTTC. Based on the CDR3 plus reference TRBV30 and TRBJ2-1, the full variable domain is SQTIHQWPATLVQPVGSPLSLECTVEGTSNPNLYWYRQAAGRGLQLLFYSVGIGQISSEVPQNLSASRPQDRQFILSSKKLLLSDSGFYLCAWSVRRQNEQFFGPGTRLTVL.

The chain combines TRBV4-3 with TRBJ1-2; 11 nucleotides agree with TRBD1. The ends lost 3 bases at V and 1 base at J; junction bases unmatched: 13. CDR1 LGHNA and CDR2 YSLEER come from the germline V gene. The CDR3 is 19 residues long. The CDR3 spells CASSQSLTDRGLDNYGYTF. The CDR3, as DNA: TGCGCCAGCAGCCAGTCCCTCACGGACAGGGGGCTCGATAACTATGGCTACACCTTC.

The CDR3, as DNA: TGTGCCAGCAGCACCTTAGGACTAGCGGGAGAACGCTACGAGCAGTACTTC. It codes for CASSTLGLAGERYEQYF. The chain has TRBV11-2 and TRBJ2-7; 13 positions match TRBD2. Germline V CDR1 and CDR2: SGHAT, FQNNGV. The CDR3 contains 17 residues. V gave up 5 bases and J gave up 3 bases; unmatched junction bases: 10.

The chain has TRBV14 and TRBJ2-7; TRBD2 matches 9 bases. Germline CDR1 is SGHDN and CDR2 is FVKESK. With 4 bases clipped from V and 3 bases from J, the junction kept 7 bases outside the gene matches. The CDR3 spans 15 residues. The CDR3 loop reads CASSPSGKGFYEQYF. CDR3 sequence (DNA): TGTGCCAGCAGCCCTAGCGGGAAAGGCTTCTACGAGCAGTACTTC.

The chain uses TRBV7-6 and TRBJ2-2, with a tentative D call TRBD2 (5 bases). The CDR3 loop spans 16 amino acids. Per the germline V gene, CDR1 is SGHVS and CDR2 is FNYEAQ. Trimming stripped 1 base from V and 6 bases from J, with 15 bases between. Here the CDR3 DNA reads TGTGCCAGCAGCTTAGAGATCCGGGATGGGGCCGGGGAGCTGTTTTTT. Translated, it gives CASSLEIRDGAGELFF. Combining the CDR3 with reference TRBV7-6 and TRBJ2-2 gives the whole variable domain GAGVSQSPRYKVTKRGQDVALRCDPISGHVSLYWYRQALGQGPEFLTYFNYEAQQDKSGLPNDRFSAERPEGSISTLTIQRTEQRDSAMYRCASSLEIRDGAGELFFGEGSRLTVL.